This entry lists 24 T cell receptor beta chains sequenced from one sample in a study of cytomegalovirus exposure and HLA in healthy donors. Use of 60 Vbeta and 13 Jbeta primers characterized the PCR. Produced via immunoSEQ multiplex PCR; TCRdb's table is partial and in-frame only. Of about 170,000 clones in the sample, roughly 80% were seen once. The sequenced sample consisted of PBMCs. The receptor source for this set is a male donor in good health and CMV-seronegative.

This clone was counted a few times. The chain employs TRBV7-9 and TRBJ1-1; D gene unclear. The CDR3 length is 12 residues. CDR1 and CDR2 (germline): SEHNR, FQNEAQ (reference sequence). The V and J ends lost 7 bases and 2 bases respectively, with 8 bases between them. The CDR3 sequence is CASTVGNTEAFF. The CDR3 DNA is TGTGCCAGCACGGTGGGCAACACTGAAGCTTTCTTT. Looking up the rest from reference TRBV7-9 and TRBJ1-1 gives the full variable domain: DTGVSQNPRHKITKRGQNVTFRCDPISEHNRLYWYRQTLGQGPEFLTYFQNEAQLEKSRLLSDRFSAERPKGSFSTLEIQRTEQGDSAMYLCASTVGNTEAFFGQGTRLTVV.

The chain couples TRBV29-1 to TRBJ2-5; TRBD2 aligns across 8 bases. Trimming took 7 bases from V and 3 from J; bases not matched to a gene: 1. Germline V gives CDR1 SQVTM, CDR2 ANQGSEA. The CDR3 is 11 amino acids. CDR3 protein: CSAGGEETQYF. In nucleotides, the CDR3 is TGCAGCGCGGGAGGGGAAGAGACCCAGTACTTC.

V usage is TRBV11-3 and J usage is TRBJ2-3, with 9 bases matching TRBD2. Germline V gene sequence: CDR1 SGHNT, CDR2 YENEEA. The CDR3 length is 15 residues. The junction had 3 bases not matched to a gene; V was cut back by 3 bases and J by 2 bases. The CDR3 region is CASSLGGGATDTQYF. Written as DNA, the CDR3 is TGTGCCAGCAGCTTGGGCGGGGGGGCCACAGATACGCAGTATTTT.

This chain connects TRBV5-5 to TRBJ1-5; no clear D. Trimming cost V 4 bases and J 9 bases, with 17 bases left between them. The germline gives CDR1 SGHKS, CDR2 YYEKEE (reference sequence). The CDR3 totals 14 residues. CDR3 loop: CASSRAGVEGPQHF. The CDR3 DNA reads TGTGCCAGCAGCCGAGCCGGGGTCGAGGGGCCCCAGCATTTT.

The chain combines TRBV6-4 with TRBJ2-2; 11 bases agree with TRBD2. V was pared by 5 bases and J by 4 bases, with 3 bases of the junction left unmatched. Germline CDR1 MRHNA, CDR2 SNTAGT. This CDR3 has 15 amino acids. The CDR3 DNA sequence: TGTGCCAGCAGTAAACTAGCGGGGGCCACCGGGGAGCTGTTTTTT. It is translated as CASSKLAGATGELFF.

CDR3 region: CASSLDPFGWRDTGELFF. As DNA, the CDR3 is TGTGCCAGCAGCTTAGATCCGTTCGGGTGGCGGGACACCGGGGAGCTGTTTTTT. This chain uses TRBV11-2 with TRBJ2-2; D perhaps matches TRBD2 (5 bases). In germline, CDR1 is SGHAT, CDR2 FQNNGV. This CDR3 comprises 18 residues. The germline V and J ends were trimmed by 0 bases and 3 bases, with 17 bases remaining between them.

A few counts support this clone. The chain links TRBV5-4 to TRBJ2-2; D gene unclear. In germline, CDR1 is SGHNT, CDR2 YYREEE (reference sequence). V lost 4 bases to trimming and J lost 1 base, with 17 bases between them. CDR3 length equals 17 residues. The CDR3, as DNA: TGTGCCAGCAGCGTGGGTCGAGGCAGCTGGAACACCGGGGAGCTGTTTTTT. Translated: CASSVGRGSWNTGELFF.

The genes are TRBV18 and TRBJ1-1; D might be TRBD1 (6 bases). Germline V gene data show CDR1 as KGHSH and CDR2 as LQKENI. V lost 3 bases to trimming and J lost 4 bases, with 18 bases between them. The CDR3 sequence is 16 residues long. CDR3 DNA: TGTGCCAGCTCACCTCTTCGAGGGGGTAGTGTCACTGAAGCTTTCTTT. Translating gives CASSPLRGGSVTEAFF.

This clone was seen a single time. The rearrangement links TRBV7-9 to TRBJ1-5, with TRBD1 identical over 8 bases. With V trimmed by 5 bases and J by 6 bases, 9 bases remained unmatched. Germline CDR1 reads SEHNR; CDR2 reads FQNEAQ (reference sequence). The CDR3 has 15 residues. CDR3 protein: CASSPTGDLGQPQHF. CDR3 in DNA: TGTGCCAGCAGCCCGACAGGGGACCTTGGTCAGCCCCAGCATTTT.

The genes are TRBV29-1 and TRBJ1-1; D not certain. Germline V gives CDR1 SQVTM, CDR2 ANQGSEA. CDR3 size: 11 residues. Trimming stripped 3 bases from V and 4 bases from J, with 6 bases between. The CDR3 DNA reads TGCAGCGTTGACGTCGGCACTGAAGCTTTCTTT. Protein: CSVDVGTEAFF.

This clone was recorded once. The chain recombines TRBV2 with TRBJ2-6; weak D call: TRBD1 (6 bases). V was pared by 3 bases and J by 0 bases, with 12 bases between. This CDR3 is built from 17 residues. CDR1 and CDR2 (germline): SNHLY, FYNNEI. CDR3 coding DNA: TGTGCCAGCAGTGACCTTGGCAGGGGCTCTGGGGCCAACGTCCTGACTTTC. This sequence encodes CASSDLGRGSGANVLTF. The full variable domain, in which reference TRBV2 and TRBJ2-6 provide the parts outside the CDR3, is EPEVTQTPSHQVTQMGQEVILRCVPISNHLYFYWYRQILGQKVEFLVSFYNNEISEKSEIFDDQFSVERPDGSNFTLKIRSTKLEDSAMYFCASSDLGRGSGANVLTFGAGSRLTVL.

This clone was recorded a few times. The chain carries TRBV5-1 and TRBJ2-2, with no clear D. Trimming cost V 1 base and J 7 bases, with 8 bases left between them. This CDR3 is built from 13 residues. Germline lookup yields CDR1 SGHRS and CDR2 YFSETQ. The DNA for the CDR3 is TGCGCCAGCAGCTTGTACGGTTTCGGGGAGCTGTTTTTT. Protein product: CASSLYGFGELFF.

The gene calls are TRBV9 and TRBJ2-2; tentatively, D is TRBD2 (7 bases). The CDR3 has 19 residues. V was clipped by 1 base and J by 5 bases, with 24 bases between them. Germline V gene lookup returns CDR1 SGDLS and CDR2 YYNGEE. In DNA form, the CDR3 reads TGTGCCAGCAGCGTAACCAATTTACGGGGGGCCCAATGGACCGGGGAGCTGTTTTTT. It encodes CASSVTNLRGAQWTGELFF. Combining the CDR3 with reference TRBV9 and TRBJ2-2 gives the whole variable domain DSGVTQTPKHLITATGQRVTLRCSPRSGDLSVYWYQQSLDQGLQFLIQYYNGEERAKGNILERFSAQQFPDLHSELNLSSLELGDSALYFCASSVTNLRGAQWTGELFFGEGSRLTVL.

This sequence joins TRBV5-1 and TRBJ1-2; D gene ambiguous. The CDR3 spans 12 residues. Trimming cost V 7 bases and J 4 bases, with 11 bases left between them. Per the germline V gene, CDR1 is SGHRS and CDR2 is YFSETQ. CDR3 DNA sequence: TGCGCCAGCGGGGAGCCCTCCTATGGCTACACCTTC. Amino acid sequence: CASGEPSYGYTF.

V gene TRBV5-1 combines with J gene TRBJ2-5, with 8 nucleotides matching TRBD1. Germline trimming cut 0 bases from V and 4 bases from J; bases unmatched to any gene: 8. The length of the CDR3 is 16 residues. Germline CDR1 reads SGHRS; CDR2 reads YFSETQ. The CDR3 DNA reads TGCGCCAGCAGCTTGGTGGCAGGGGGCGCATCAGAGACCCAGTACTTC. It encodes CASSLVAGGASETQYF.

This chain connects TRBV5-6 to TRBJ1-1; D is unclear. The CDR3 spans 14 residues. Germline CDR1 SGHDT, CDR2 YYEEEE. Trimming shortened V by 0 bases and J by 1 base, and 7 bases separated the two germline ends. The CDR3 DNA follows: TGTGCCAGCAGCTTGGGGCCCGCGAACACTGAAGCTTTCTTT. Amino acids: CASSLGPANTEAFF.

This sequence joins TRBV7-9 and TRBJ2-1; D is perhaps TRBD2 (7 bases). Trimming left V 1 base short and J 9 bases short, with 16 bases between. The CDR3 loop spans 15 amino acids. Germline V gives CDR1 SEHNR, CDR2 FQNEAQ (reference sequence). The CDR3 loop reads CASSLGLGGAGEQFF. In DNA, the CDR3 is TGTGCCAGCAGCTTAGGTCTGGGGGGGGCCGGTGAGCAGTTCTTC.

V and J are TRBV7-2 and TRBJ2-5; D may be TRBD2 (7 bases). The germline V and J ends were trimmed by 5 bases and 5 bases, with 18 bases remaining between them. Germline CDR1 is SGHTA and CDR2 is FQGNSA. This CDR3 has 15 amino acids. CDR3: CASSVVGGPGETQYF. DNA for the CDR3: TGTGCCAGCAGCGTCGTGGGGGGGCCGGGGGAGACCCAGTACTTC.

This clone has more than one count but fewer than ten. The chain joins TRBV27 to TRBJ1-6; 7 nucleotides agree with TRBD1. Trimming removed 6 bases from V and 9 bases from J; junction bases left unmatched: 5. The CDR3 totals 13 residues. Germline V lookup: CDR1 MNHEY, CDR2 SMNVEV (reference sequence). CDR3 loop: CASRWTGGSPLHF. For the CDR3, the DNA is TGTGCCAGCAGGTGGACAGGAGGTTCACCCCTCCACTTT.

This clone was detected once. The V call is TRBV27, the J call TRBJ1-6; TRBD1 aligns across 8 bases. Losses at the gene ends were 4 bases for V and 5 bases for J; bases not matched to a gene: 4. The germline gives CDR1 MNHEY, CDR2 SMNVEV (reference sequence). The CDR3 runs 15 residues. The DNA of the CDR3 is TGTGCCAGCAGTTGGGACAGGCCAAATAATTCACCCCTCCACTTT. Translation gives CASSWDRPNNSPLHF.

This clone was detected once. This chain links TRBV7-9 with TRBJ2-2, with TRBD1 as a possible D gene (6 bases). The CDR3 length is 16 residues. Trimming took off 6 bases at V and 0 bases at J, with 14 bases between the two ends. Germline CDR1 and CDR2: SEHNR and FQNEAQ (reference sequence). The CDR3 protein is CASRTGTQTNTGELFF. Written as DNA, the CDR3 is TGTGCCAGCAGAACCGGGACACAGACGAACACCGGGGAGCTGTTTTTT. The full variable domain, its missing parts supplied by reference TRBV7-9 and TRBJ2-2, is DTGVSQNPRHKITKRGQNVTFRCDPISEHNRLYWYRQTLGQGPEFLTYFQNEAQLEKSRLLSDRFSAERPKGSFSTLEIQRTEQGDSAMYLCASRTGTQTNTGELFFGEGSRLTVL.

The chain employs TRBV9 and TRBJ2-1; 8 bases are shared with TRBD1. The CDR3 has 16 amino acids. V dropped 0 bases and J dropped 8; count of bases not matched to a gene: 10. Germline CDR1 reads SGDLS; CDR2 reads YYNGEE. CDR3 DNA: TGTGCCAGCAGCGTAGGAGGACAGGGTGAAGGGGATGAGCAGTTCTTC. This translates into CASSVGGQGEGDEQFF.

The chain is built from TRBV7-6 and TRBJ2-5; the D is unclear. The germline CDR1 and CDR2 sequences are SGHVS and FNYEAQ. V was clipped by 0 bases and J by 1 base, with 6 bases between them. The CDR3 loop spans 14 amino acids. CDR3 nucleotides: TGTGCCAGCAGCTTAGCGTGGGCCCAAGAGACCCAGTACTTC. Translation gives CASSLAWAQETQYF.

The V call is TRBV18, the J call TRBJ2-2; the match to TRBD1 covers 9 bases. In germline, CDR1 is KGHSH, CDR2 LQKENI. The CDR3 is 15 amino acids. The V and J ends lost 3 bases and 5 bases, in that order; junction bases with no gene match: 4. For the CDR3, the DNA is TGTGCCAGCTCACCGGGACAGGGCTTTACCGGGGAGCTGTTTTTT. It translates to CASSPGQGFTGELFF.